Below, 27 T cell receptor beta chains from the same sample are listed, as sequenced in a study of regulatory T cells in long-lasting Graves disease (dated by TCRdb to the early 2020s). According to the study, the label for this sample's time point signals: newly diagnosed GD, antithyroid drugs for less than 3 months. For both TCR sequencing and RNA sequencing, RNA was extracted from PBMCs using TRIzol. The library was made by multiplex PCR. The sequencer was an Illumina HiSeq 4000. TCR beta libraries were built with iRepertoire HTBI primers and Arm-PCR amplification of CDR3 regions. Starting from the raw public reads, TCRdb applied fastp trimming at Q25, assembled clones with MiXCR and retained in-frame beta chains. Rows with a matching CDR3 protein are joined into one entry that keeps the most common DNA and genes. The sample contains more than 300,000 distinct CDR3 sequences, about 11% of them found a single time. The ten largest clonotypes hold approximately 17% of the sample.

The same sample was also studied in work on T cells in Graves' hyperthyroidism and ophthalmopathy.

The source was peripheral blood mononuclear cells (PBMCs), collected at new diagnosis, from a patient treated with antithyroid drugs. These receptors all stem from a woman between 18 and 30 years old with Graves disease. Donor details come from another sample of the same person, matched by shared clones.

This clonotype was seen only a few times. The J gene is TRBJ2-3, the V gene TRBV7-3, with D perhaps TRBD1 or TRBD2 (5 bases each). Trimming removed 4 bases from V and 0 bases from J, with 11 bases in between. This CDR3 comprises 15 residues. The V gene's germline CDR1 is SGHTA and CDR2 FQGTGA. For the CDR3, the DNA is TGTGCCAGCAGCTCCTCGGGGACCAGCACAGATACGCAGTATTTT. Translating gives CASSSSGTSTDTQYF.

There are many counts of this clonotype. The gene calls are TRBV30 and TRBJ1-5; the match to TRBD1 covers 7 bases. Trimming removed 0 bases from V and 13 bases from J; junction bases left unmatched: 12. Germline V CDR1 and CDR2: GTSNPN, SVGIG (reference sequence). The CDR3 is made up of 14 amino acids. The chain's CDR3 is CAWSVSSTGKVQHF. In DNA, the CDR3 is TGTGCCTGGAGTGTATCTTCGACAGGGAAGGTGCAGCATTTT.

Points on this clonotype: It may be a read error: a sequence one base away is much more abundant. This CDR3 is missing its conserved last phenylalanine or tryptophan, likely due to a read error. This chain uses TRBV12-3 or TRBV12-4 with TRBJ2-1, with D uncertain. The length of the CDR3 is 10 residues. V dropped 8 bases and J dropped 9 bases, with 8 bases sitting between them. CDR3 amino acids: CASGWGEQFL. The DNA for the CDR3 is TGTGCCAGCGGATGGGGTGAGCAGTTCCTC.

This clonotype has at least ten counts. The chain's CDR3 is CASGWTGGSYEQYF. As DNA, the CDR3 is TGTGCCAGCGGCTGGACAGGGGGCTCCTACGAGCAGTACTTC. J is TRBJ2-7 and V is TRBV27; 10 bases match TRBD1. The CDR3 covers 14 residues. J was trimmed by 0 bases and V by 8 bases; bases with no gene match: 4. The germline CDR1 and CDR2 sequences are MNHEY and SMNVEV (reference sequence).

Many counts were recorded for this clonotype. The chain combines TRBV11-2 with TRBJ1-2; TRBD1 is a possible D gene (6 bases). The length of the CDR3 is 14 residues. Trimming took 0 bases from V and 8 from J, leaving 13 bases between them. Germline values: CDR1 SGHAT, CDR2 FQNNGV. The CDR3 spells CASSLEGGLRGYTF. The CDR3, as DNA: TGTGCCAGCAGCTTAGAGGGGGGGCTAAGGGGCTACACCTTC.

Ten or more counts support this clonotype. This rearrangement joins TRBV7-9 to TRBJ2-2; D is ambiguous. Germline loops: CDR1 SEHNR, CDR2 FQNEAQ (reference sequence). This CDR3 comprises 13 residues. V was cut by 5 bases and J by 8 bases, with 12 bases left in between. This CDR3 reads CASSKSKGGELFF. DNA for the CDR3: TGTGCCAGCAGCAAATCTAAGGGAGGGGAGCTGTTTTTT.

This clonotype appeared many times. The V gene is TRBV7-9, the J gene TRBJ2-3, with D possibly matching TRBD1 (5 bases). The germline CDR1 and CDR2 sequences are SEHNR and FQNEAQ (reference sequence). The CDR3 covers 19 residues. The V end was cut by 3 bases, the J end by 1 base, with 23 bases between. CDR3 sequence (DNA): TGTGCCAGCAGCTTTCGGGCCTTTATGCTAGTGGGGCGCACAGATACGCAGTATTTT. Translation: CASSFRAFMLVGRTDTQYF.

Ten or more counts support this clonotype. The rearrangement joins TRBV7-9 to TRBJ2-1; D is unresolved. In germline, CDR1 is SEHNR, CDR2 FQNEAQ (reference sequence). The V gene lost 5 bases and the J gene lost 3 bases, with 20 bases spanning the gap. This CDR3 spans 17 amino acids. CDR3 nucleotide sequence: TGTGCCAGCAGCCCACCCTGGGGTAGTTTGAACTACAATGAGCAGTTCTTC. Amino acids: CASSPPWGSLNYNEQFF.

A word on this clonotype: Because the CDR3 is missing its conserved closing phenylalanine or tryptophan, this is likely a read error. No DNA is shown, since the ends of the CDR3 on it are uncertain; the CDR3 is the one TCRdb lists. This sequence joins TRBV20-1 and TRBJ2-4; TRBD1, the D gene given by the table, was not confirmed from the DNA. The CDR3 is made up of 16 amino acids, end residues included. Germline loops: CDR1 DFQATT, CDR2 SNEGSKA (reference sequence). CDR3 sequence: CSARETGILETQYFGP.

This clonotype was picked up many times. This chain connects TRBV4-3 to TRBJ2-5, with D tentatively TRBD1 or TRBD2 (5 bases each). This CDR3 is 15 amino acids long. In germline, CDR1 is LGHNA, CDR2 YSLEER. The V end lost 4 bases, the J end lost 2 bases, and 14 bases lay between the germline ends. CDR3 sequence (DNA): TGCGCCAGCAGCCGAGGGACCGGCGATCAAGAGACCCAGTACTTC. Translation gives CASSRGTGDQETQYF.

A remark on this clonotype: A read error may explain this, as a much larger clone is one base away. The J gene is TRBJ1-2, the V gene TRBV12-3 or TRBV12-4; D remains ambiguous. The CDR3 spans 13 residues. V lost 8 bases and J lost 6, with 16 bases in between. CDR3 region: CASGPVGFDGYTF. CDR3 DNA: TGTGCCAGCGGCCCAGTGGGGTTCGATGGCTACACCTTC.

This clonotype has a count of ten or more. The chain couples TRBV6-1 to TRBJ2-3; the D gene is possibly TRBD2 (6 bases). This CDR3 has 15 amino acids. CDR1 is MNHNS and CDR2 is SASEGT in the germline V gene. CDR3 coding DNA: TGTGCTTGGTCGGGGGTCCGTAGGGACCCAGATACGCAGTATTTT. This encodes CAWSGVRRDPDTQYF.

This clonotype occurred a few times. The chain links TRBV5-1 to TRBJ2-1; the D gene is possibly TRBD2 (6 bases). V lost 2 bases and J lost 15, with 15 bases in between. Germline assignment: CDR1 SGHRS and CDR2 YFSETQ. CDR3 length: 12 amino acids. CDR3 in amino acids: CASSFTGDGGFF. In nucleotides, the CDR3 is TGCGCCAGCAGCTTTACCGGGGACGGGGGGTTCTTC.

This clonotype was recorded a few times. The chain recombines TRBV2 with TRBJ1-5; tentative D call: TRBD1 (6 bases). From germline, CDR1 is SNHLY and CDR2 FYNNEI. The V end was cut by 3 bases, the J end by 3 bases, with 18 bases between. The CDR3 is 17 amino acids. The chain's CDR3 is CASSDYLQGGFNQPQHF. Written as DNA, the CDR3 is TGTGCCAGCAGTGATTATCTACAGGGTGGATTCAATCAGCCCCAGCATTTT.

This clonotype showed up many times. V is TRBV3-1 and J is TRBJ2-3; 8 positions match TRBD2. V was pared by 6 bases and J by 7 bases, with 15 bases of the junction left unmatched. Germline V gene sequence: CDR1 LGHDT, CDR2 YNNKEL (reference sequence). The CDR3 spans 16 residues. CDR3 in amino acids: CASRPGLEQGQNTQYF. For the CDR3, the DNA is TGTGCCAGCAGACCGGGACTAGAGCAGGGCCAAAATACGCAGTATTTT.

This clonotype showed up many times. The rearrangement joins TRBV6-5 to TRBJ1-6, with D possibly TRBD1 on 6 matching bases. The CDR3 loop spans 17 amino acids. Between the trimmed V and J ends, which lost 0 bases and 8 bases, there was a span of 17 bases. Germline V gene lookup returns CDR1 MNHEY and CDR2 SVGAGI. The CDR3 loop is CASSYSQGRVWDSPLHF. The CDR3 DNA reads as TGTGCCAGCAGTTACTCACAGGGTCGGGTATGGGATTCACCCCTCCACTTT.

CDR3 sequence reads: CATNPSGGNEQFF. In DNA form, the CDR3 reads TGTGCCACCAACCCTAGCGGGGGCAATGAGCAGTTCTTC. The V gene is TRBV6-2 or TRBV6-3, the J gene TRBJ2-1, with 10 bases aligning to TRBD2. Trimming at V came to 10 bases and at J to 6 bases, leaving 6 bases not matched to a gene. There are 13 residues in the CDR3. Germline values: CDR1 MNHEY, CDR2 SVGEGT.

The V gene is TRBV27, the J gene TRBJ2-7; 13 positions agree with TRBD2. This CDR3 contains 16 residues. V trimming: 6 bases; J trimming: 2 bases; junction bases outside the gene matches: 7. Germline V lookup: CDR1 MNHEY, CDR2 SMNVEV (reference sequence). CDR3 DNA: TGTGCCAGCAGCCGACTAGCGGGGGGCTACACCTACGAGCAGTACTTC. Translation gives CASSRLAGGYTYEQYF.

This clonotype was counted only a few times. This chain links TRBV28 with TRBJ2-1; D not resolved. CDR3 length: 16 residues. Trimming cost V 3 bases and J 6 bases, with 18 bases left between them. Germline loops: CDR1 MDHEN, CDR2 SYDVKM. The chain's CDR3 is CASSFSRQLKINEQFF. The DNA for the CDR3 is TGTGCCAGCAGTTTCTCCCGGCAGTTAAAGATCAATGAGCAGTTCTTC.

This clonotype appeared many times. The rearrangement uses TRBV27 and TRBJ2-1; 13 nucleotides line up with TRBD2. The CDR3 spans 15 residues. V shed 4 bases, J shed 8 bases, and the junction held 5 bases outside the gene matches. The germline gives CDR1 MNHEY, CDR2 SMNVEV (reference sequence). CDR3 residues: CASSYGLAGAYEQFF. The CDR3 DNA is TGTGCCAGCAGTTACGGACTAGCGGGAGCCTATGAGCAGTTCTTC.

This clonotype was seen many times. The V call is TRBV7-8, the J call TRBJ1-3, with no clear D. The CDR3 has 12 amino acids. The ends were cut back, 1 base at V and 3 bases at J, with 1 base in the middle. Germline V gene data show CDR1 as SGHVS and CDR2 as FQNEAQ. The CDR3 loop reads CASSLDGNTIYF. The DNA of the CDR3 is TGTGCCAGCAGCTTAGATGGAAACACCATATATTTT.

On this clonotype: A read error is likely here: a far larger clone is one base away. This chain connects TRBV6-1 to TRBJ2-5, with D maybe TRBD2 (5 bases). Germline-derived CDR1 and CDR2 are MNHNS and SASEGT. There are 12 residues in the CDR3. Here the CDR3 DNA reads TGTGCCAGCAGTTTCAATAGGGAGACCCAGCACTTC. Protein product: CASSFNRETQHF.

This clonotype appeared many times. The V call is TRBV13, the J call TRBJ1-5, with D maybe TRBD1 (6 bases). With 2 bases removed from V and 4 bases from J, the gap between germline ends came to 9 bases. The germline CDR1 and CDR2 sequences are PRHDT and FYEKMQ (reference sequence). This CDR3 is 14 amino acids long. CDR3 nucleotide sequence: TGTGCCAGCAGCTTAAGGGGGATTAATCAGCCCCAGCATTTT. Translated: CASSLRGINQPQHF. The entire variable domain, with the rest obtained from reference TRBV13 and TRBJ1-5, is as follows: AAGVIQSPRHLIKEKRETATLKCYPIPRHDTVYWYQQGPGQDPQFLISFYEKMQSDKGSIPDRFSAQQFSDYHSELNMSSLELGDSALYFCASSLRGINQPQHFGDGTRLSIL.

This clonotype has a count of ten or more. The chain uses TRBV7-2 and TRBJ2-7; 14 positions match TRBD2. Germline values: CDR1 SGHTA, CDR2 FQGNSA. After removal of 5 bases from V and 3 bases from J, the junction contained 6 bases not matched to a gene. The CDR3 has 16 amino acids. This CDR3 is CASSPFGTSGSYEQYF. The DNA of the CDR3 is TGTGCCAGCAGCCCTTTCGGGACTAGCGGGAGCTACGAGCAGTACTTC.

This clonotype showed up many times. The chain employs TRBV27 and TRBJ2-2; TRBD2 aligns across 13 bases. CDR1 MNHEY and CDR2 SMNVEV come from the germline V gene (reference sequence). The junction had 4 bases not matched to a gene; V was cut back by 6 bases and J by 0 bases. The CDR3 is 17 amino acids. Here the CDR3 DNA reads TGTGCCAGCAGCTTCACTAGCGGGGGGGCGAACACCGGGGAGCTGTTTTTT. Encoded protein: CASSFTSGGANTGELFF.

This clonotype occurred many times. V gene TRBV7-3 combines with J gene TRBJ2-1, with D hard to call. The CDR3 length is 13 residues. CDR1 is SGHTA and CDR2 is FQGTGA in the germline V gene. Trimming shortened V by 1 base and J by 5 bases, and 6 bases separated the two germline ends. The CDR3 is CASSLSRNNEQFF. CDR3 bases: TGTGCCAGCAGCTTAAGTAGAAACAATGAGCAGTTCTTC.

In this sample, this clonotype turned up many times. V is TRBV20-1 and J is TRBJ2-4; 14 bases align to TRBD2. Unmatched junction bases numbered 9, after V lost 6 bases and J lost 2 bases. The CDR3 loop spans 17 amino acids. Germline CDR1 DFQATT, CDR2 SNEGSKA (reference sequence). In DNA form, the CDR3 reads TGCAGTGCCGCCCGGACTAGCGGGAGGAGGTCCAAAAACATTCAGTACTTC. Translating it yields CSAARTSGRRSKNIQYF.